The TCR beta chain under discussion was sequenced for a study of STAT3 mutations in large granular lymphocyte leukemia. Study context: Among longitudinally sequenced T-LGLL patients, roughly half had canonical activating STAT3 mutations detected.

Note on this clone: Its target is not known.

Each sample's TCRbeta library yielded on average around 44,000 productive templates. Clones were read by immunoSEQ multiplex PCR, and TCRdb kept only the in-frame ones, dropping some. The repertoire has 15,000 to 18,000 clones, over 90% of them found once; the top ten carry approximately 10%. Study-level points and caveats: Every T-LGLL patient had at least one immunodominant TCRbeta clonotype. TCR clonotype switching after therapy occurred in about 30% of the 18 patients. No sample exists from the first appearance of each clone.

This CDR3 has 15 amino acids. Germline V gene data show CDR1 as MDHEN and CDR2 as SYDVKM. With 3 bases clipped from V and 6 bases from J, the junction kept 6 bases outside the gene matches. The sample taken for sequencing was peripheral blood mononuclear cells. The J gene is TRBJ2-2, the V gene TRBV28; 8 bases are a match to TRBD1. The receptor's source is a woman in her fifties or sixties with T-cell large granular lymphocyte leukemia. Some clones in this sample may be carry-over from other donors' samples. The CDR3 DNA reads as TGTGCCAGCAGTTTGGCAGGGGGCGATGCCGGGGAGCTGTTTTTT. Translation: CASSLAGGDAGELFF.